The 23 T cell receptor beta chains below were found in one sample sequenced in a study of OX40 agonist ivuxolimab in advanced cancers. Sequenced by immunoSEQ multiplex PCR; TCRdb stores in-frame clones only, minus some. In the table there are some 48,000 clones, roughly 86% of which are singletons. The sequences come from CD4+ or CD8+ T cells sorted from blood, collected in a trial of the OX40 agonist ivuxolimab. Receptors originate from an adult with an advanced solid tumor such as melanoma, head and neck, liver or kidney cancer.

The chain employs TRBV6-1 and TRBJ2-7, with TRBD1 matching 11 bases. The germline CDR1 and CDR2 sequences are MNHNS and SASEGT. V trimming: 1 base; J trimming: 0 bases; junction bases outside the gene matches: 8. The CDR3 sequence is 18 residues long. In DNA, the CDR3 is TGTGCCAGCAGTGAAGGGACAGGGGGCTCCGAAATCTCCTACGAGCAGTACTTC. It translates to CASSEGTGGSEISYEQYF.

The J gene is TRBJ1-1, the V gene TRBV6-6; D gene uncertain. V lost 5 bases, J lost 1 base, and 8 bases lay in between. CDR1 MNHNY and CDR2 SVGAGI come from the germline V gene (reference sequence). There are 13 residues in the CDR3. The CDR3 sequence: CASSRTENTEAFF. The CDR3, as DNA: TGTGCCAGCAGTCGGACGGAGAACACTGAAGCTTTCTTT.

This clone was seen once. Sequence at one end of the junction differs from germline and may be a read error. The gene calls are TRBV5-1 and TRBJ2-2; 7 bases map to TRBD2. CDR3 size: 16 residues. In germline, CDR1 is SGHRS, CDR2 YFSETQ. The CDR3 DNA is TGCGCCAGCAGCTCGGGAGGCAGGGCGAATACCGGGGAGCTGTTTTTT. The encoded protein is CASSSGGRANTGELFF.

This rearrangement joins TRBV12-5 to TRBJ1-4; no clear D gene. This CDR3 has 15 residues. With 0 bases removed from V and 5 bases from J, the gap between germline ends came to 10 bases. Germline V gives CDR1 LGHNT, CDR2 FRNRAP. The CDR3 loop reads CASGLVAGGNEKLFF. DNA of the CDR3: TGTGCTAGTGGTTTGGTGGCCGGTGGGAATGAAAAACTGTTTTTT.

The chain has TRBV30 and TRBJ2-5; D is undetermined. V lost 3 bases, J lost 10 bases, and 12 bases lay in between. The germline CDR1 and CDR2 sequences are GTSNPN and SVGIG (reference sequence). The CDR3 totals 11 residues. CDR3 protein: CAWSPRNLQYF. For the CDR3, the DNA is TGTGCCTGGAGCCCCAGGAACCTCCAGTACTTC. Supplemented by reference TRBV30 and TRBJ2-5, the full variable domain reads SQTIHQWPATLVQPVGSPLSLECTVEGTSNPNLYWYRQAAGRGLQLLFYSVGIGQISSEVPQNLSASRPQDRQFILSSKKLLLSDSGFYLCAWSPRNLQYFGPGTRLLVL.

This chain uses TRBV27 with TRBJ1-1, with 8 nucleotides matching TRBD1. With V trimmed by 8 bases and J by 1 base, 9 bases remained unmatched. Per germline, CDR1 MNHEY and CDR2 SMNVEV (reference sequence). The CDR3 is 15 residues long. CDR3 region: CASPWEGTGNTEAFF. CDR3 bases: TGTGCCAGCCCCTGGGAGGGGACAGGGAACACTGAAGCTTTCTTT.

The chain combines TRBV6-5 with TRBJ1-2; D not resolved. Germline V gives CDR1 MNHEY, CDR2 SVGAGI. The CDR3 is made up of 15 amino acids. V gave up 4 bases and J gave up 0 bases, with 12 bases separating them. CDR3 coding DNA: TGTGCCAGCAGTTTCCTTCATGGGACTAACTATGGCTACACCTTC. This translates into CASSFLHGTNYGYTF.

The chain links TRBV18 to TRBJ2-7, with 8 bases lining up with TRBD1. Germline assignment: CDR1 KGHSH and CDR2 LQKENI. The CDR3 sequence is 14 residues long. J was trimmed by 6 bases and V by 6 bases; bases with no gene match: 10. In DNA form, the CDR3 reads TGTGCCAGCTCCCACATAGACAGGGGAGGCGAGCAGTACTTC. Residues: CASSHIDRGGEQYF.

The V gene is TRBV19, the J gene TRBJ1-5; no firm D call. The CDR3 is 20 residues long. From germline, CDR1 is LNHDA and CDR2 SQIVND (reference sequence). Trimming took 4 bases from V and 2 from J, leaving 27 bases between them. The DNA of the CDR3 is TGTGCCAGTAGTAGAACCGGTGTGAACACTTATCCCGGGGGCAATCAGCCCCAGCATTTT. Translation gives CASSRTGVNTYPGGNQPQHF.

The chain joins TRBV7-6 to TRBJ2-5, with D unclear. CDR1 and CDR2 (germline): SGHVS, FNYEAQ. The V and J ends lost 2 bases and 5 bases respectively, with 12 bases between them. This CDR3 is 14 amino acids long. DNA for the CDR3: TGTGCCAGCAGCTTACGCGGTCCAGCGGAGACCCAGTACTTC. As protein: CASSLRGPAETQYF.

This clone has only one observation. The J gene is TRBJ2-7, the V gene TRBV18, with 12 bases fitting TRBD1. Germline loops: CDR1 KGHSH, CDR2 LQKENI. The CDR3 covers 16 residues. Trimming removed 5 bases from V and 1 base from J; junction bases left unmatched: 6. Here the CDR3 DNA reads TGTGCCAGCTCAGAAGGGACAGGGGGCGGATCCTACGAGCAGTACTTC. Translation gives CASSEGTGGGSYEQYF.

The chain carries TRBV6-6 and TRBJ1-3; 8 bases fit TRBD1. The CDR3 is 16 amino acids. CDR1 is MNHNY and CDR2 is SVGAGI in the germline V gene (reference sequence). V gave up 6 bases and J gave up 2 bases; unmatched junction bases: 9. Here the CDR3 reads CASSRGTGITGNTIYF. CDR3 DNA sequence: TGTGCCAGCAGCAGGGGGACAGGCATTACTGGAAACACCATATATTTT.

The genes are TRBV18 and TRBJ1-5, with no clear D. Per the germline V gene, CDR1 is KGHSH and CDR2 is LQKENI. CDR3 length: 15 residues. V was trimmed by 1 base and J by 2 bases, leaving 9 bases between them. CDR3 residues: CASSPQGGGNQPQHF. For the CDR3, the DNA is TGTGCCAGCTCACCACAGGGAGGTGGCAATCAGCCCCAGCATTTT.

The chain has TRBV4-2 and TRBJ2-7, with 10 positions matching TRBD2. From germline, CDR1 is LGHNA and CDR2 YNFKEQ. The CDR3 length is 14 residues. Unmatched junction bases numbered 3, after V lost 2 bases and J lost 5 bases. CDR3 residues: CASSQPGTSDEQYF. The CDR3 coding sequence is TGTGCCAGCAGCCAACCCGGGACTAGCGACGAGCAGTACTTC.

This clone has only a few counts. The V gene is TRBV5-4, the J gene TRBJ2-7; tentative D call: TRBD2 (5 bases). This CDR3 spans 14 amino acids. Germline V gene data show CDR1 as SGHNT and CDR2 as YYREEE (reference sequence). The V and J ends lost 4 bases and 1 base respectively, with 12 bases between them. CDR3: CASSRMGGSYEQYF. DNA for the CDR3: TGTGCCAGCAGCCGGATGGGCGGGTCCTACGAGCAGTACTTC.

The gene calls are TRBV7-9 and TRBJ2-3; D is unclear. The CDR3 covers 13 residues. The germline CDR1 and CDR2 sequences are SEHNR and FQNEAQ (reference sequence). V was shortened by 3 bases and J by 9 bases, with 13 bases between the two germline ends. CDR3 region: CASSFSLADTQYF. CDR3 DNA: TGTGCCAGCAGCTTTTCCCTTGCGGACACGCAGTATTTT.

The chain is built from TRBV27 and TRBJ2-7; 9 nucleotides align to TRBD1. There are 15 residues in the CDR3. CDR1 is MNHEY, CDR2 SMNVEV, per germline (reference sequence). Trimming removed 4 bases from V and 0 bases from J; junction bases left unmatched: 4. This chain's CDR3 is CASSSGQGSSYEQYF. The CDR3 region has the DNA TGTGCCAGCAGTTCCGGACAGGGGAGCTCCTACGAGCAGTACTTC.

The chain recombines TRBV6-6 with TRBJ1-1; 7 bases are shared with TRBD1. Germline assignment: CDR1 MNHNY and CDR2 SVGAGI (reference sequence). V trimming: 6 bases; J trimming: 2 bases; junction bases outside the gene matches: 6. This CDR3 is built from 14 residues. The CDR3 bases are TGTGCCAGCAGACCGGGACAGACTAACACTGAAGCTTTCTTT. It specifies CASRPGQTNTEAFF.

This chain joins TRBV15 and TRBJ1-2; 7 nucleotides match TRBD1. Germline V lookup: CDR1 LNHNV, CDR2 YYDKDF (reference sequence). This CDR3 is 15 amino acids long. V lost 3 bases and J lost 0; bases outside the gene matches: 4. Here the CDR3 reads CATSSRDSSNYGYTF. DNA of the CDR3: TGTGCCACCAGCAGCCGGGACAGCTCTAACTATGGCTACACCTTC.

This clone was seen only once. CDR3 sequence reads: CASSTTPGTYYGYTF. CDR3 coding DNA: TGTGCCAGCAGTACCACCCCCGGGACTTACTATGGCTACACCTTC. V is TRBV28 and J is TRBJ1-2; perhaps TRBD1 as D (5 bases). The CDR3 spans 15 residues. The V and J ends lost 5 bases and 3 bases respectively, with 16 bases between them. Germline assignment: CDR1 MDHEN and CDR2 SYDVKM.

This clone was counted between two and nine times. The chain recombines TRBV2 with TRBJ2-1; D gene uncertain. V shed 2 bases and J shed 9 bases, with 11 bases lying between them. Per germline, CDR1 SNHLY and CDR2 FYNNEI. The CDR3 runs to 13 residues. CDR3 loop: CASSEFFGSEQFF. In DNA form, the CDR3 reads TGTGCCAGCAGTGAATTTTTCGGGTCTGAGCAGTTCTTC. The entire variable domain, with the rest obtained from reference TRBV2 and TRBJ2-1, is as follows: EPEVTQTPSHQVTQMGQEVILRCVPISNHLYFYWYRQILGQKVEFLVSFYNNEISEKSEIFDDQFSVERPDGSNFTLKIRSTKLEDSAMYFCASSEFFGSEQFFGPGTRLTVL.

The V gene is TRBV10-1, the J gene TRBJ1-5; no reliable D call. Germline V CDR1 and CDR2: WNHNN, SYGVQD (reference sequence). CDR3 length: 13 residues. V dropped 1 base and J dropped 7 bases, with 8 bases sitting between them. The CDR3 spells CASSEFLGQPQHF. The CDR3 bases are TGCGCCAGCAGTGAGTTTCTAGGGCAGCCCCAGCATTTT.

CDR3 sequence reads: CASSRQGSSYNEQFF. CDR3 bases: TGTGCCAGCAGCCGACAGGGGAGCTCCTACAATGAGCAGTTCTTC. The V call is TRBV7-3, the J call TRBJ2-1, with 8 positions matching TRBD1. Germline V gene data show CDR1 as SGHTA and CDR2 as FQGTGA. The CDR3 length is 15 residues. The junction had 3 bases not matched to a gene; V was cut back by 5 bases and J by 0 bases.